This T cell receptor beta chain was obtained from a study of T cells after yellow fever vaccination. On the study more broadly: Where fractions had low cell numbers, libraries were prepared from them with the SMART-Seq v4 Ultra Low Input RNA kit.

Study-wide results and limits: After the booster, 96% of CD4 and more than 85% of CD8 primary-response clones were re-detected.

As to this clonotype: What it binds is not known.

The authors made TCR cDNA by 5'RACE template switching, adding a universal primer site and UMIs. TCRdb redid the calling of the 5' RACE reads with MiXCR, one entry per CDR3 protein. The sample yields 300,000 to 400,000 distinct CDR3 sequences, roughly 8.7% seen once. V was trimmed by 6 bases and J by 3 bases, leaving 15 bases between them. The CDR3 sequence is 14 residues long. Germline-derived CDR1 and CDR2 are MNHEY and SVGEGT. The input for sequencing was PBMCs, taken on the day of the first yellow fever vaccination. The chain joins TRBV6-2 or TRBV6-3 to TRBJ2-7; perhaps TRBD1 as D (7 bases). The TCR sequence derives from a young man who received the YFV17D yellow fever vaccine. The CDR3 DNA is TGTGCCAGCAGCTCGCAGGGGGGCTTCTACGAGCAGTACTTC. This encodes CASSSQGGFYEQYF.